Reported below is one TCR beta chain. Its specificity is not known. This record comes from a study of OX40 agonist ivuxolimab in advanced cancers. Turning to the study itself: Patient treatment consisted of intravenous ivuxolimab administration every 2 weeks at 0.01 to 10 mg/kg. Every patient in dose escalation had hepatocellular carcinoma, melanoma, renal cell or head and neck cancer.

Autoimmune disease history or systemic immunosuppression meant exclusion. Study-level results: Circulating CD4+ and CD8+ T cells showed clonal expansion by week 6 at 0.1 to 3.0 mg/kg.

V shed 3 bases and J shed 0 bases, with 5 bases lying between them. This CDR3 has 13 residues. From germline, CDR1 is SGHVS and CDR2 FNYEAQ. Repertoires were generated with immunoSEQ multiplex PCR, while TCRdb's copy carries only in-frame clones and drops some. The sample has around 80,000 clones; 80% to 95% are singletons. The rearrangement joins TRBV7-6 to TRBJ1-1; D ambiguous. The clonotype was recovered from an adult with an advanced solid tumor such as melanoma, head and neck, liver or kidney cancer. This specimen consisted of CD4+ or CD8+ T cells sorted from blood, obtained in a trial of the OX40 agonist ivuxolimab. The CDR3 region has the DNA TGTGCCAGCAGCTTTGACCTGAACACTGAAGCTTTCTTT. The encoded protein is CASSFDLNTEAFF.